This entry lists 19 T cell receptor beta chains sequenced from one sample in a study of cytomegalovirus exposure and HLA in healthy donors. In the PCR, 60 Vbeta and 13 Jbeta primers were used. The table came from immunoSEQ multiplex PCR; TCRdb's copy has only in-frame clones and leaves some out. The table counts fewer than 110,000 clones; approximately 3.7% lies in the top ten. Sequencing was carried out using PBMCs. All receptors derive from a middle-aged man in good health and CMV-seronegative.

CDR3 sequence reads: CASSRTTGTYEQYF. The CDR3 DNA sequence: TGTGCCAGCAGCAGAACGACAGGAACCTACGAGCAGTACTTC. The gene calls are TRBV7-2 and TRBJ2-7, with D tentatively TRBD1 (6 bases). Looked up from germline, CDR1 is SGHTA and CDR2 is FQGNSA. Trimming took 5 bases from V and 2 from J, leaving 13 bases between them. The CDR3 sequence is 14 residues long.

The chain has TRBV7-8 and TRBJ2-3, with D unresolved. Between the trimmed V and J ends, which lost 2 bases and 0 bases, there was a span of 12 bases. CDR3 length equals 16 residues. CDR1 is SGHVS and CDR2 is FQNEAQ in the germline V gene. CDR3 coding DNA: TGTGCCAGCAGCTTAAGTTGGTTCGGGAGCACAGATACGCAGTATTTT. The encoded protein is CASSLSWFGSTDTQYF.

The chain is built from TRBV9 and TRBJ2-7; D call uncertain. The CDR3 extends over 15 amino acids. V was shortened by 0 bases and J by 2 bases, with 12 bases between the two germline ends. Per the germline V gene, CDR1 is SGDLS and CDR2 is YYNGEE. For the CDR3, the DNA is TGTGCCAGCAGCGTAGCTGGAACAGCAACCTACGAGCAGTACTTC. It encodes CASSVAGTATYEQYF.

The chain recombines TRBV18 with TRBJ2-5; D not certain. The length of the CDR3 is 15 residues. CDR1 and CDR2 from the germline V gene are KGHSH and LQKENI. Trimming stripped 1 base from V and 5 bases from J, with 14 bases between. CDR3: CASSPQRGGGETQYF. DNA for the CDR3: TGTGCCAGCTCACCACAGAGAGGCGGTGGGGAGACCCAGTACTTC.

V usage is TRBV4-1 and J usage is TRBJ2-7; D remains unclear. V lost 1 base and J lost 6, with 10 bases in between. CDR3 size: 13 residues. Per the germline V gene, CDR1 is MGHRA and CDR2 is YSYEKL. DNA of the CDR3: TGCGCCAGCAGCCAAGGCGATACCACCGAGCAGTACTTC. Protein: CASSQGDTTEQYF.

This chain connects TRBV19 to TRBJ1-1; D is perhaps TRBD1 (5 bases). V was pared by 4 bases and J by 3 bases, with 15 bases between. The germline V gene has CDR1 LNHDA and CDR2 SQIVND (reference sequence). The CDR3 extends over 15 amino acids. CDR3 DNA: TGTGCCAGTAGTAAGGACACCGGCCGACACACTGAAGCTTTCTTT. Residues: CASSKDTGRHTEAFF.

The CDR3 coding sequence is TGTGCCAGCAGTTTGGGACTCCACACAGATACGCAGTATTTT. It codes for CASSLGLHTDTQYF. V and J are TRBV27 and TRBJ2-3; tentatively, D is TRBD2 (6 bases). Germline V gene data show CDR1 as MNHEY and CDR2 as SMNVEV (reference sequence). CDR3 size: 14 residues. V lost 3 bases to trimming and J lost 2 bases, with 9 bases between them.

This chain links TRBV7-2 with TRBJ2-5; TRBD2 aligns across 10 bases. The V and J ends lost 2 bases and 2 bases, in that order; junction bases with no gene match: 8. Germline-derived CDR1 and CDR2 are SGHTA and FQGNSA. The CDR3 runs 17 residues. CDR3 coding DNA: TGTGCCAGCAGCTTACCCTCAGGACTAGCGGAACAAGAGACCCAGTACTTC. It specifies CASSLPSGLAEQETQYF. Drawing the rest from reference TRBV7-2 and TRBJ2-5, the complete variable domain is GAGVSQSPSNKVTEKGKDVELRCDPISGHTALYWYRQSLGQGLEFLIYFQGNSAPDKSGLPSDRFSAERTGGSVSTLTIQRTQQEDSAVYLCASSLPSGLAEQETQYFGPGTRLLVL.

V gene TRBV4-1 combines with J gene TRBJ2-4; perhaps TRBD2 as D (5 bases). V lost 0 bases to trimming and J lost 0 bases, with 9 bases between them. There are 16 residues in the CDR3. CDR1 MGHRA and CDR2 YSYEKL come from the germline V gene. Written as DNA, the CDR3 is TGCGCCAGCAGCCAAGAAGAAGGACTAGCCAAAAACATTCAGTACTTC. Protein: CASSQEEGLAKNIQYF.

The chain couples TRBV7-9 to TRBJ2-5, with 9 bases identical to TRBD1. The junction had 9 bases not matched to a gene; V was cut back by 5 bases and J by 5 bases. The germline CDR1 and CDR2 sequences are SEHNR and FQNEAQ (reference sequence). The CDR3 length is 15 residues. CDR3: CASSRGQGLGETQYF. The CDR3 nucleotides read TGTGCCAGCAGCCGGGGACAGGGCCTAGGTGAGACCCAGTACTTC. Filled out from reference TRBV7-9 and TRBJ2-5, the complete variable domain reads DTGVSQNPRHKITKRGQNVTFRCDPISEHNRLYWYRQTLGQGPEFLTYFQNEAQLEKSRLLSDRFSAERPKGSFSTLEIQRTEQGDSAMYLCASSRGQGLGETQYFGPGTRLLVL.

The chain uses TRBV2 and TRBJ1-2; D remains ambiguous. V lost 2 bases to trimming and J lost 8 bases, with 15 bases between them. The germline gives CDR1 SNHLY, CDR2 FYNNEI. The CDR3 runs to 14 residues. Here the CDR3 reads CASSESWVEGGYTF. DNA of the CDR3: TGTGCCAGCAGTGAATCCTGGGTTGAGGGAGGCTACACCTTC.

V gene TRBV29-1 combines with J gene TRBJ2-1; D unresolved. CDR1 is SQVTM, CDR2 ANQGSEA, per germline. This CDR3 has 10 residues. Trimming took off 5 bases at V and 4 bases at J, with 3 bases between the two ends. The CDR3 spells CSVLYNEQFF. The CDR3 bases are TGCAGCGTTCTTTACAATGAGCAGTTCTTC.

The genes are TRBV6-1 and TRBJ2-1; 9 bases fit TRBD2. Germline V lookup: CDR1 MNHNS, CDR2 SASEGT. With V trimmed by 3 bases and J by 7 bases, 4 bases remained unmatched. This CDR3 contains 14 residues. In nucleotides, the CDR3 is TGTGCCAGCAGTGATATCCTAGCGGGGAATGAGCAGTTCTTC. Its protein is CASSDILAGNEQFF.

This sequence joins TRBV27 and TRBJ1-1, with a tentative D call TRBD1 (5 bases). The CDR3 totals 13 residues. The V end lost 5 bases, the J end lost 4 bases, and 11 bases lay between the germline ends. Germline loops: CDR1 MNHEY, CDR2 SMNVEV (reference sequence). The CDR3 DNA reads TGTGCCAGCAGTAATTGGGGGGGCACTGAAGCTTTCTTT. Protein sequence: CASSNWGGTEAFF.

The chain couples TRBV7-8 to TRBJ2-3, with 8 bases matching TRBD2. Trimming at V came to 2 bases and at J to 2 bases, leaving 9 bases not matched to a gene. Germline V CDR1 and CDR2: SGHVS, FQNEAQ. The CDR3 runs 17 residues. The CDR3 sequence is CASSLKRGILVTDTQYF. CDR3 nucleotides: TGTGCCAGCAGCTTAAAGCGGGGGATCTTAGTCACAGATACGCAGTATTTT.

CDR3 sequence: CASSLWGDRSDEQFF. The CDR3 bases are TGCGCCAGCAGCTTGTGGGGGGACAGGTCGGATGAGCAGTTCTTC. The chain recombines TRBV5-1 with TRBJ2-1; 8 bases map to TRBD1. V lost 1 base and J lost 8; bases outside the gene matches: 8. The CDR3 consists of 15 residues. Germline V gene sequence: CDR1 SGHRS, CDR2 YFSETQ.

The genes are TRBV11-2 and TRBJ2-1, with a possible D match to TRBD1 (8 bases). The germline V and J ends were trimmed by 3 bases and 7 bases, with 19 bases remaining between them. This CDR3 has 16 residues. Germline-derived CDR1 and CDR2 are SGHAT and FQNNGV. CDR3 DNA: TGTGCCAGCAGCTTGGGGAACACAGGGGGAGGGAATGAGCAGTTCTTC. It translates to CASSLGNTGGGNEQFF.

The rearrangement joins TRBV2 to TRBJ1-1; 9 bases align to TRBD1. V gave up 6 bases and J gave up 8 bases; unmatched junction bases: 10. The CDR3 spans 14 residues. Germline V gene data show CDR1 as SNHLY and CDR2 as FYNNEI. CDR3 DNA: TGTGCCAGCAGGGGTACAGGGGGCGATCCCGAAGCTTTCTTT. As protein: CASRGTGGDPEAFF.

V and J are TRBV10-1 and TRBJ2-7, with TRBD1 identical over 7 bases. CDR1 is WNHNN, CDR2 SYGVQD, per germline (reference sequence). Trimming at V came to 6 bases and at J to 5 bases, leaving 10 bases not matched to a gene. This CDR3 is 14 amino acids long. The CDR3 DNA follows: TGCGCCAGCAGCCTCGGACAGGTCTGGGACGAGCAGTACTTC. Amino acids: CASSLGQVWDEQYF.